These 18 T cell receptor beta chains came from one sample sequenced in a study of OX40 agonist ivuxolimab in advanced cancers. Only in-frame clones appear in the TCRdb table, and some are missing; sequencing was by immunoSEQ multiplex PCR. The sample includes some 65,000 clones, about nine tenths seen only once; the top ten take under 0.5%. Specimen: CD4+ or CD8+ T cells sorted from blood, collected in a trial of the OX40 agonist ivuxolimab. These receptors originate from an adult with an advanced solid tumor such as melanoma, head and neck, liver or kidney cancer.

The chain has TRBV19 and TRBJ1-5, with D possibly being TRBD1 (6 bases). With 10 bases removed from V and 3 bases from J, the gap between germline ends came to 13 bases. The CDR3 covers 13 residues. The germline V gene has CDR1 LNHDA and CDR2 SQIVND (reference sequence). The CDR3 DNA reads as TGTGCCACAAGACAGGAACACAATCAGCCCCAGCATTTT. Translated, it gives CATRQEHNQPQHF.

This clone was seen just once. The chain joins TRBV6-5 to TRBJ1-5, with D possibly being TRBD1 (6 bases). In germline, CDR1 is MNHEY, CDR2 SVGAGI. The CDR3 totals 15 residues. V was cut by 2 bases and J by 3 bases, with 11 bases left in between. The CDR3 protein is CASSYGSGANQPQHF. CDR3 bases: TGTGCCAGCAGTTACGGATCGGGGGCCAATCAGCCCCAGCATTTT.

The V gene is TRBV2, the J gene TRBJ1-2, with 9 positions matching TRBD1. V gave up 5 bases and J gave up 7 bases; unmatched junction bases: 5. The germline CDR1 and CDR2 sequences are SNHLY and FYNNEI. This CDR3 spans 13 amino acids. The CDR3 here is CASSRDRVTGYTF. The DNA for the CDR3 is TGTGCCAGCAGTAGGGACAGGGTCACTGGCTACACCTTC.

The rearrangement uses TRBV29-1 and TRBJ1-2, with 8 bases fitting TRBD1. The trim removed 7 bases at V and 4 bases at J, leaving 11 bases unmatched. The CDR3 spans 14 residues. CDR1 SQVTM and CDR2 ANQGSEA come from the germline V gene. The CDR3: CSAVTWTGFYGYTF. CDR3 in DNA: TGCAGCGCAGTAACTTGGACAGGGTTCTATGGCTACACCTTC.

This chain uses TRBV5-4 with TRBJ2-7; 7 bases line up with TRBD2. In germline, CDR1 is SGHNT, CDR2 YYREEE (reference sequence). J was trimmed by 6 bases and V by 0 bases; bases with no gene match: 0. This CDR3 spans 12 amino acids. In nucleotides, the CDR3 is TGTGCCAGCAGCTTGGCTAGCGGCGAGCAGTACTTC. Residues: CASSLASGEQYF.

This clone has only one observation. This chain links TRBV2 with TRBJ2-2; no clear D gene. The germline gives CDR1 SNHLY, CDR2 FYNNEI. V was cut by 3 bases and J by 5 bases, with 10 bases left in between. The CDR3 totals 14 residues. CDR3: CASSDSRWTGELFF. As DNA, the CDR3 is TGTGCCAGCAGTGATTCGCGGTGGACCGGGGAGCTGTTTTTT.

The chain employs TRBV6-6 and TRBJ2-5, with D unclear. Germline-derived CDR1 and CDR2 are MNHNY and SVGAGI (reference sequence). The V end lost 4 bases, the J end lost 4 bases, and 7 bases lay between the germline ends. This CDR3 is built from 12 residues. The CDR3: CASSSQIETQYF. DNA of the CDR3: TGTGCCAGCAGTTCGCAGATAGAGACCCAGTACTTC.

The V and J genes are TRBV25-1 and TRBJ2-2, with D uncertain. Germline assignment: CDR1 MGHDK and CDR2 SYGVNS. This CDR3 contains 16 residues. V lost 3 bases and J lost 4, with 15 bases in between. Written as DNA, the CDR3 is TGTGCCAGCAGTGATTCCCGGGCCTTCACCACCGGGGAGCTGTTTTTT. Protein sequence: CASSDSRAFTTGELFF.

The rearrangement joins TRBV5-1 to TRBJ1-2; 9 bases match TRBD1. Trimming removed 4 bases from V and 6 bases from J; junction bases left unmatched: 4. This CDR3 contains 13 residues. CDR1 and CDR2 (germline): SGHRS, YFSETQ. CDR3 sequence reads: CASSRDRVDGYTF. The CDR3 region has the DNA TGCGCCAGCAGCAGGGACAGGGTGGATGGCTACACCTTC.

The DNA for the CDR3 is TGTGCCAGCAGGTCGCCCCGGGCCATAGGGGGCTATGGCTACACCTTC. Translating it yields CASRSPRAIGGYGYTF. The rearrangement joins TRBV28 to TRBJ1-2; possibly TRBD1 for D (6 bases). V was clipped by 6 bases and J by 4 bases, with 21 bases between them. The V gene's germline CDR1 is MDHEN and CDR2 SYDVKM. This CDR3 is 16 amino acids long.

V is TRBV6-6 and J is TRBJ2-2; D unclear. V lost 0 bases and J lost 2, with 4 bases in between. CDR1 and CDR2 from the germline V gene are MNHNY and SVGAGI (reference sequence). The CDR3 sequence is 14 residues long. The CDR3, as DNA: TGTGCCAGCAGTTACTCGAGCAACACCGGGGAGCTGTTTTTT. Amino acids: CASSYSSNTGELFF.

Only one count was recorded for this clone. The chain carries TRBV2 and TRBJ2-5, with D uncertain. The V end lost 8 bases, the J end lost 5 bases, and 15 bases lay between the germline ends. The germline V gene encodes CDR1 SNHLY and CDR2 FYNNEI. This CDR3 spans 13 amino acids. CDR3 protein: CASLYRSRETQYF. The CDR3 nucleotides are TGTGCCAGCCTGTATCGTAGCCGGGAGACCCAGTACTTC.

This chain links TRBV19 with TRBJ2-1; 8 bases map to TRBD1. V shed 4 bases and J 1 base; nucleotides not matched to a gene: 6. The germline gives CDR1 LNHDA, CDR2 SQIVND (reference sequence). CDR3 size: 16 residues. Written as DNA, the CDR3 is TGTGCCAGTAGTACCGACAGGGGTGGTTCCTACAATGAGCAGTTCTTC. Its protein is CASSTDRGGSYNEQFF.

The genes are TRBV5-4 and TRBJ1-1, with D uncertain. Germline CDR1 is SGHNT and CDR2 is YYREEE (reference sequence). The CDR3 runs 12 residues. Trimming pared 0 bases from V and 8 bases from J, leaving 8 bases between. CDR3 sequence reads: CASSLGPNEAFF. CDR3 coding DNA: TGTGCCAGCAGCTTGGGGCCAAACGAAGCTTTCTTT.

This sequence joins TRBV18 and TRBJ1-2; D is unresolved. The CDR3 runs 14 residues. The V and J ends lost 2 bases and 6 bases respectively, with 13 bases between them. Germline V gene data show CDR1 as KGHSH and CDR2 as LQKENI. As DNA, the CDR3 is TGTGCCAGCTCACCAAGACGGAGAACGCATGGCTACACCTTC. Protein product: CASSPRRRTHGYTF. The complete variable domain, with remaining parts taken from reference TRBV18 and TRBJ1-2, reads NAGVMQNPRHLVRRRGQEARLRCSPMKGHSHVYWYRQLPEEGLKFMVYLQKENIIDESGMPKERFSAEFPKEGPSILRIQQVVRGDSAAYFCASSPRRRTHGYTFGSGTRLTVV.

This clone was found a few times. The V gene is TRBV10-3, the J gene TRBJ2-7; perhaps TRBD2 as D (5 bases). Per the germline V gene, CDR1 is ENHRY and CDR2 is SYGVKD. CDR3 length: 12 residues. V gave up 6 bases and J gave up 0 bases, with 6 bases separating them. CDR3 sequence reads: CAIRGSSYEQYF. CDR3 coding DNA: TGTGCCATCAGGGGGAGCTCCTACGAGCAGTACTTC.

CDR3 DNA: TGTGCCAGCAGTCACGGACGGACAGATACGCAGTATTTT. Translation: CASSHGRTDTQYF. This rearrangement joins TRBV5-8 to TRBJ2-3, with D unresolved. This CDR3 spans 13 amino acids. V lost 5 bases and J 3 bases, leaving 10 bases between the germline ends. Germline loops: CDR1 SGHTS, CDR2 YDEGEE.

The rearrangement joins TRBV2 to TRBJ2-3; TRBD1 matches 12 bases. The V segment lost 4 bases and the J segment 5 bases; nucleotides outside the gene matches: 4. CDR1 is SNHLY, CDR2 FYNNEI, per germline. This CDR3 comprises 15 residues. The CDR3 protein is CASSGGQGAVDTQYF. The CDR3 bases are TGTGCCAGCAGTGGGGGACAGGGGGCCGTAGATACGCAGTATTTT.